This T cell receptor beta chain emerged from a study of blood T cell repertoires in COVID-19. The CDR3 is 12 amino acids. Looked up from germline, CDR1 is SGHDT and CDR2 is YYEEEE. Trimming removed 4 bases from V and 14 bases from J, with 15 bases in between. How the authors handled the data: For nucleated cells, counts were estimated from reference gene primer amplification. Repertoires were generated with immunoSEQ multiplex PCR, while TCRdb's copy carries only in-frame clones and drops some. That table is the source of V, J and clone size, and D and trimming were worked out from the DNA. The sample lists hundreds of thousands of clones; roughly 85% were seen once.

The receptor was isolated from a woman under 40 with active or convalescent COVID-19. Input material: peripheral blood. V and J are TRBV5-6 and TRBJ1-4; a weak D match, TRBD1 (6 bases). CDR3 amino acids: CASSVGQIGLFF. CDR3 nucleotide sequence: TGTGCCAGCAGCGTTGGACAGATAGGGCTGTTTTTT.